These 7 T cell receptor beta chains were sequenced from one sample in a study of a mutant IDH1 vaccine in newly diagnosed glioma. The time point is: baseline, week 1 (first vaccination visit). Sample treatment: pre-vaccination baseline after standard-of-care therapy. Clones were read by immunoSEQ multiplex PCR, and TCRdb kept only the in-frame ones, dropping some. The sample holds around 30,000 clones, more than 70% seen once. The starting material was peripheral blood mononuclear cells (PBMCs), obtained from a glioma patient treated with radiotherapy, temozolomide or both. All receptors derive from a man aged 45 to 65 with glioma. Some clones in this sample may be carry-over from other donors' samples.

V usage is TRBV25-1 and J usage is TRBJ2-3, with 11 bases fitting TRBD2. Germline assignment: CDR1 MGHDK and CDR2 SYGVNS. Trimming cost V 7 bases and J 6 bases; bases outside gene matches: 9. This CDR3 contains 15 residues. In nucleotides, the CDR3 is TGTGCCAGCACCTTTAGCGGGAGGGGGTACGATACGCAGTATTTT. Translated: CASTFSGRGYDTQYF.

This chain links TRBV30 with TRBJ2-4, with 8 bases matching TRBD2. CDR1 and CDR2 from the germline V gene are GTSNPN and SVGIG (reference sequence). CDR3 length equals 14 residues. Unmatched junction bases numbered 9, after V lost 3 bases and J lost 8 bases. The CDR3 loop reads CAWSPGLGLDIQYF. CDR3 nucleotide sequence: TGTGCCTGGAGCCCGGGACTAGGCCTAGACATTCAGTACTTC.

The chain has TRBV14 and TRBJ2-7; 12 bases match TRBD2. Germline trimming cut 1 base from V and 5 bases from J; bases unmatched to any gene: 6. Per germline, CDR1 SGHDN and CDR2 FVKESK. CDR3 length equals 16 residues. CDR3 sequence reads: CASSQATSGRTHEQYF. For the CDR3, the DNA is TGTGCCAGCAGCCAAGCCACTAGCGGGAGGACCCACGAGCAGTACTTC.

V usage is TRBV13 and J usage is TRBJ1-1; D remains ambiguous. Germline CDR1 reads PRHDT; CDR2 reads FYEKMQ (reference sequence). The CDR3 is made up of 16 amino acids. V lost 0 bases and J 1 base, leaving 12 bases between the germline ends. This CDR3 is CASSLGLTEWNTEAFF. The CDR3 DNA is TGTGCCAGCAGCTTAGGCCTTACAGAGTGGAACACTGAAGCTTTCTTT.

The chain has TRBV29-1 and TRBJ1-4, with D unresolved. The CDR3 extends over 11 amino acids. V shed 4 bases and J shed 8 bases, with 8 bases lying between them. Germline-derived CDR1 and CDR2 are SQVTM and ANQGSEA. As DNA, the CDR3 is TGCAGCGTTGGAGAAGAGGAAAAACTGTTTTTT. Encoded protein: CSVGEEEKLFF.

The chain joins TRBV2 to TRBJ1-4; D is unresolved. Deletions cut 3 bases from V and 0 bases from J, with 8 bases between. The V gene's germline CDR1 is SNHLY and CDR2 FYNNEI. CDR3 length: 15 amino acids. The CDR3 here is CASSEDIATNEKLFF. CDR3 coding DNA: TGTGCCAGCAGTGAGGATATTGCAACTAATGAAAAACTGTTTTTT.

This chain connects TRBV11-2 to TRBJ2-7; weak D call: TRBD2 (7 bases). The CDR3 is made up of 16 amino acids. V was clipped by 6 bases and J by 0 bases, with 18 bases between them. Germline V gene lookup returns CDR1 SGHAT and CDR2 FQNNGV. The chain's CDR3 is CASRSIFAGASYEQYF. The CDR3 DNA is TGTGCCAGCAGATCGATTTTTGCGGGGGCCTCCTACGAGCAGTACTTC.